The 29 T cell receptor beta chains given below trace back to one sample, sequenced in a study of T cell changes during pregnancy in multiple sclerosis. Generated by immunoSEQ multiplex PCR, the TCRdb table keeps only in-frame clones and is missing some. This sample has tens of thousands of clones, with about 92% found just once. Sequencing used peripheral blood, obtained in the first trimester of pregnancy. Receptor source: a female donor with multiple sclerosis, enrolled in a pregnancy study.

The chain couples TRBV7-9 to TRBJ2-1, with TRBD1 matching 8 bases. Unmatched junction bases numbered 3, after V lost 1 base and J lost 4 bases. CDR3 length: 15 residues. Germline assignment: CDR1 SEHNR and CDR2 FQNEAQ (reference sequence). The CDR3 DNA sequence: TGTGCCAGCAGCTTAGGGCAGGGGGCATACAATGAGCAGTTCTTC. Its translation: CASSLGQGAYNEQFF.

This chain connects TRBV30 to TRBJ2-7; D gene ambiguous. Germline V CDR1 and CDR2: GTSNPN, SVGIG (reference sequence). Trimming shortened V by 2 bases and J by 7 bases, and 12 bases separated the two germline ends. This CDR3 has 12 residues. CDR3 amino acids: CAWSPGVGEQYF. CDR3 sequence (DNA): TGTGCCTGGAGTCCTGGAGTAGGAGAGCAGTACTTC.

The chain links TRBV9 to TRBJ1-2, with D tentatively TRBD1 (6 bases). The CDR3 consists of 13 residues. V was clipped by 3 bases and J by 2 bases, with 8 bases between them. The V gene's germline CDR1 is SGDLS and CDR2 YYNGEE. The CDR3 sequence: CASSADRNYGYTF. As DNA, the CDR3 is TGTGCCAGCAGCGCGGACAGAAACTATGGCTACACCTTC.

V and J are TRBV4-1 and TRBJ2-1; 7 bases are shared with TRBD1. Looked up from germline, CDR1 is MGHRA and CDR2 is YSYEKL. With 1 base clipped from V and 5 bases from J, the junction kept 8 bases outside the gene matches. This CDR3 has 16 amino acids. The DNA for the CDR3 is TGCGCCAGCAGCCAAGGCCGGGACAGCTATGACAATGAGCAGTTCTTC. It is translated as CASSQGRDSYDNEQFF.

This sequence joins TRBV19 and TRBJ2-7, with 7 bases identical to TRBD1. Germline V gene data show CDR1 as LNHDA and CDR2 as SQIVND (reference sequence). With V trimmed by 6 bases and J by 2 bases, 7 bases remained unmatched. The CDR3 is 14 amino acids. The CDR3 spells CASSPRGTPYEQYF. The CDR3 DNA is TGTGCCAGTAGCCCCAGGGGGACCCCCTACGAGCAGTACTTC.

The chain couples TRBV2 to TRBJ2-7; D unresolved. The CDR3 totals 12 residues. Germline V lookup: CDR1 SNHLY, CDR2 FYNNEI. V lost 5 bases to trimming and J lost 1 base, with 6 bases between them. The CDR3 coding sequence is TGTGCCAGCAGTTTACTGTCCTACGAGCAGTACTTC. This codes for CASSLLSYEQYF.

The rearrangement joins TRBV5-6 to TRBJ1-5, with 8 bases identical to TRBD1. V dropped 0 bases and J dropped 6; count of bases not matched to a gene: 5. The CDR3 length is 15 residues. From germline, CDR1 is SGHDT and CDR2 YYEEEE. CDR3 sequence (DNA): TGTGCCAGCAGCTTGGGGCAGGGGGCGGGTCAGCCCCAGCATTTT. Translating gives CASSLGQGAGQPQHF.

The J gene is TRBJ2-3, the V gene TRBV4-2; 12 bases match TRBD2. CDR1 is LGHNA and CDR2 is YNFKEQ in the germline V gene. Trimming at V came to 0 bases and at J to 5 bases, leaving 12 bases not matched to a gene. CDR3 length equals 19 residues. In DNA form, the CDR3 reads TGTGCCAGCAGCCAAGATACGGCTAGCGGGAGGGCCGTGGTAGATACGCAGTATTTT. This translates into CASSQDTASGRAVVDTQYF.

The rearrangement joins TRBV5-1 to TRBJ2-3; 8 bases agree with TRBD2. The CDR3 has 16 residues. V gave up 0 bases and J gave up 4 bases; unmatched junction bases: 7. Germline values: CDR1 SGHRS, CDR2 YFSETQ. In DNA, the CDR3 is TGCGCCAGCAGCTTGGAAGTCACGGGAGGGGCAGATACGCAGTATTTT. Translated: CASSLEVTGGADTQYF.

This chain uses TRBV5-1 with TRBJ2-3; TRBD1 is a possible D gene (5 bases). V lost 0 bases to trimming and J lost 2 bases, with 16 bases between them. The germline CDR1 and CDR2 sequences are SGHRS and YFSETQ. This CDR3 has 17 residues. CDR3: CASSLAVTAAVTDTQYF. The CDR3 region has the DNA TGCGCCAGCAGCTTGGCCGTGACAGCCGCCGTCACAGATACGCAGTATTTT.

This chain connects TRBV19 to TRBJ1-2; tentatively, D is TRBD1 (5 bases). Germline V gene sequence: CDR1 LNHDA, CDR2 SQIVND (reference sequence). The CDR3 runs to 15 residues. V lost 2 bases to trimming and J lost 6 bases, with 16 bases between them. CDR3 sequence reads: CASSILWGDWHGYTF. In DNA form, the CDR3 reads TGTGCCAGTAGTATACTTTGGGGGGATTGGCATGGCTACACCTTC. The variable domain in full, with the rest retrieved from reference TRBV19 and TRBJ1-2, is DGGITQSPKYLFRKEGQNVTLSCEQNLNHDAMYWYRQDPGQGLRLIYYSQIVNDFQKGDIAEGYSVSREKKESFPLTVTSAQKNPTAFYLCASSILWGDWHGYTFGSGTRLTVV.

The genes are TRBV4-3 and TRBJ2-1, with D tentatively TRBD1 (5 bases). Germline assignment: CDR1 LGHNA and CDR2 YSLEER. V dropped 0 bases and J dropped 0 bases, with 18 bases sitting between them. The CDR3 is 19 amino acids. The CDR3 sequence: CASSQDLTVTEFSYNEQFF. The CDR3 DNA reads as TGCGCCAGCAGCCAAGATCTCACCGTGACAGAATTCTCCTACAATGAGCAGTTCTTC.

V is TRBV6-6 and J is TRBJ1-3, with a weak D call TRBD1 (6 bases). Germline V gene data show CDR1 as MNHNY and CDR2 as SVGAGI (reference sequence). The CDR3 sequence is 14 residues long. V lost 6 bases and J lost 4, with 13 bases in between. This CDR3 reads CASRQGSKGNTIYF. In DNA form, the CDR3 reads TGTGCCAGCAGACAGGGTAGTAAAGGAAACACCATATATTTT.

DNA of the CDR3: TGCAGCGGAGTGGACAGGGGTTCCTCCTACGAGCAGTACTTC. It translates to CSGVDRGSSYEQYF. The chain carries TRBV29-1 and TRBJ2-7, with 9 positions matching TRBD1. Germline V gene sequence: CDR1 SQVTM, CDR2 ANQGSEA. V lost 7 bases to trimming and J lost 0 bases; unmatched junction nucleotides: 7. This CDR3 has 14 amino acids.

The chain recombines TRBV19 with TRBJ2-7, with 9 bases identical to TRBD1. The CDR3 has 14 amino acids. In germline, CDR1 is LNHDA, CDR2 SQIVND (reference sequence). V was pared by 5 bases and J by 1 base, with 3 bases of the junction left unmatched. CDR3 protein: CASSPGTGSYEQYF. CDR3 DNA: TGTGCCAGTAGTCCGGGGACAGGGTCCTACGAGCAGTACTTC.

For the CDR3, the DNA is TGTGCCAGCAGATCACACTACGAGCAGTACTTC. Translated: CASRSHYEQYF. This rearrangement joins TRBV7-2 to TRBJ2-7; unclear D gene. From germline, CDR1 is SGHTA and CDR2 FQGNSA. This CDR3 contains 11 residues. Trimming took off 6 bases at V and 3 bases at J, with 6 bases between the two ends. Based on the CDR3 plus reference TRBV7-2 and TRBJ2-7, the full variable domain is GAGVSQSPSNKVTEKGKDVELRCDPISGHTALYWYRQSLGQGLEFLIYFQGNSAPDKSGLPSDRFSAERTGGSVSTLTIQRTQQEDSAVYLCASRSHYEQYFGPGTRLTVT.

V and J are TRBV28 and TRBJ2-7; 10 bases align to TRBD1. The germline V gene encodes CDR1 MDHEN and CDR2 SYDVKM. The CDR3 has 15 residues. The V gene end was trimmed by 6 bases and the J gene end by 2 bases; junction bases not matched to a gene: 7. This CDR3 reads CASSSGTGEAYEQYF. CDR3 DNA: TGTGCCAGCAGCTCCGGGACAGGGGAAGCCTACGAGCAGTACTTC.

This chain uses TRBV27 with TRBJ2-7; perhaps TRBD2 as D (5 bases). This CDR3 is 15 amino acids long. Germline V gives CDR1 MNHEY, CDR2 SMNVEV (reference sequence). Trimming removed 2 bases at V and 4 bases at J, with 15 bases between. DNA of the CDR3: TGTGCCAGCAGTTTACCTGGACCGGGGATTTACGAGCAGTACTTC. This gives the protein CASSLPGPGIYEQYF.

The chain has TRBV30 and TRBJ1-2; 7 bases agree with TRBD1. After removal of 4 bases from V and 4 bases from J, the junction contained 3 bases not matched to a gene. This CDR3 comprises 12 residues. Per the germline V gene, CDR1 is GTSNPN and CDR2 is SVGIG (reference sequence). This chain's CDR3 is CAWTGGIYGYTF. The DNA of the CDR3 is TGTGCCTGGACAGGGGGAATCTATGGCTACACCTTC.

This clone was found once. The chain employs TRBV6-6 and TRBJ1-2, with 10 bases aligning to TRBD1. Germline CDR1 is MNHNY and CDR2 is SVGAGI (reference sequence). The CDR3 loop spans 16 amino acids. With 0 bases clipped from V and 3 bases from J, the junction kept 4 bases outside the gene matches. In nucleotides, the CDR3 is TGTGCCAGCAGTTACTCCCCGGACAGGGGGGACTATGGCTACACCTTC. Protein: CASSYSPDRGDYGYTF.

This chain joins TRBV6-1 and TRBJ1-6, with 7 bases aligning to TRBD1. Germline-derived CDR1 and CDR2 are MNHNS and SASEGT. V was clipped by 0 bases and J by 4 bases; unmatched bases: 3. The CDR3 runs 16 residues. CDR3 DNA sequence: TGTGCCAGCAGTGAAGCTGACAGGGCTTATAATTCACCCCTCCACTTT. The encoded protein is CASSEADRAYNSPLHF.

The chain uses TRBV28 and TRBJ1-5, with a weak D call TRBD1 (6 bases). The CDR3 extends over 19 amino acids. The V gene's germline CDR1 is MDHEN and CDR2 SYDVKM. V lost 3 bases and J lost 0, with 21 bases in between. In nucleotides, the CDR3 is TGTGCCAGCAGTTTTGTTGGGGGACACCCGCTCTATAGCAATCAGCCCCAGCATTTT. Translation gives CASSFVGGHPLYSNQPQHF.

The chain joins TRBV7-2 to TRBJ2-3, with TRBD1 matching over 10 bases. Unmatched junction bases numbered 11, after V lost 5 bases and J lost 6 bases. The CDR3 contains 16 residues. Germline V CDR1 and CDR2: SGHTA, FQGNSA. The CDR3 DNA is TGTGCCAGCAGCACCCGGACAGGGGGTTCGTTGGATACGCAGTATTTT. This translates into CASSTRTGGSLDTQYF.

J is TRBJ2-1 and V is TRBV25-1, with D possibly matching TRBD1 (6 bases). Germline V gene sequence: CDR1 MGHDK, CDR2 SYGVNS. The CDR3 contains 14 residues. V was clipped by 1 base and J by 6 bases, with 10 bases between them. The CDR3 nucleotides read TGTGCCAGCAGTGAATTCAGGGGAAGCAATGAGCAGTTCTTC. It yields the protein CASSEFRGSNEQFF. Variable domain in full (rest from reference TRBV25-1 and TRBJ2-1): EADIYQTPRYLVIGTGKKITLECSQTMGHDKMYWYQQDPGMELHLIHYSYGVNSTEKGDLSSESTVSRIRTEHFPLTLESARPSHTSQYLCASSEFRGSNEQFFGPGTRLTVL.

The chain is built from TRBV6-6 and TRBJ1-1, with 9 bases matching TRBD1. Germline assignment: CDR1 MNHNY and CDR2 SVGAGI (reference sequence). There are 13 residues in the CDR3. V trimming: 7 bases; J trimming: 6 bases; junction bases outside the gene matches: 6. CDR3 coding DNA: TGTGCCAGCAAGGACAGGGGAGAGGCTGAAGCTTTCTTT. Residues: CASKDRGEAEAFF.

The chain combines TRBV7-9 with TRBJ1-2, with D possibly being TRBD1 (5 bases). Germline CDR1 SEHNR, CDR2 FQNEAQ (reference sequence). The CDR3 has 13 amino acids. V lost 3 bases to trimming and J lost 6 bases, with 11 bases between them. As DNA, the CDR3 is TGTGCCAGCAGCTTGCAGGGTCGTGATGGCTACACCTTC. Protein: CASSLQGRDGYTF.

The chain carries TRBV28 and TRBJ1-5; 10 bases map to TRBD1. The CDR3 extends over 14 amino acids. The junction had 6 bases not matched to a gene; V was cut back by 7 bases and J by 6 bases. Germline V gives CDR1 MDHEN, CDR2 SYDVKM. In nucleotides, the CDR3 is TGTGCCAGCACTAGAGACAGGGGGCTTCAGCCCCAGCATTTT. This gives the protein CASTRDRGLQPQHF.

Only a few counts were recorded for this clone. V and J are TRBV7-9 and TRBJ2-2, with D unresolved. The V end was cut by 5 bases, the J end by 1 base, with 8 bases between. This CDR3 has 14 amino acids. The V gene's germline CDR1 is SEHNR and CDR2 FQNEAQ (reference sequence). CDR3 protein: CASSHDLNTGELFF. CDR3 sequence (DNA): TGTGCCAGCAGCCACGACTTGAACACCGGGGAGCTGTTTTTT.

The genes are TRBV12-5 and TRBJ2-7, with D possibly matching TRBD2 (6 bases). The CDR3 is 19 residues long. Trimming pared 3 bases from V and 6 bases from J, leaving 30 bases between. From germline, CDR1 is LGHNT and CDR2 FRNRAP. CDR3 nucleotide sequence: TGTGCTAGTGGTTTAAACCTAGCGTTTGGGCAAAACAAAGGTTCCGAGCAGTACTTC. Translation: CASGLNLAFGQNKGSEQYF.